This T cell receptor (beta chain) was sequenced for a study of early T cells in non-severe SARS-CoV-2 infection. Study context: Sequenced bulk RNA came from whole blood that was unsorted, and chains were unpaired. Study conclusions and caveats: The VDJdb matching leaned toward anti-spike CD8 responses and overlooked private and CD4 specificities.

The V and J ends lost 3 bases and 2 bases respectively, with 12 bases between them. Germline V CDR1 and CDR2: SGHTA, FQGTGA. The CDR3 length is 15 residues. Attachment of unique molecular identifiers to individual cDNA molecules was performed. MiXCR, run by TCRdb on the 5' RACE reads, gives a single entry per CDR3 protein. The profile shows under 85,000 distinct CDR3 sequences, around 14% of them singletons. This clonotype occurred a few times. The antigen is not known. The specimen sequenced was whole blood. The clonotype originates from an adult who was a healthcare worker with PCR-confirmed SARS-CoV-2 infection or an uninfected control (not recorded which). The rearrangement links TRBV7-3 to TRBJ2-3; D not resolved. The chain's CDR3 is CASSFGGLSTDTQYF. CDR3 nucleotides: TGTGCCAGCAGCTTCGGCGGCCTGTCCACAGATACGCAGTATTTT. The variable domain in full, with the rest retrieved from reference TRBV7-3 and TRBJ2-3, is GAGVSQTPSNKVTEKGKYVELRCDPISGHTALYWYRQSLGQGPEFLIYFQGTGAADDSGLPNDRFFAVRPEGSVSTLKIQRTERGDSAVYLCASSFGGLSTDTQYFGPGTRLTVL.